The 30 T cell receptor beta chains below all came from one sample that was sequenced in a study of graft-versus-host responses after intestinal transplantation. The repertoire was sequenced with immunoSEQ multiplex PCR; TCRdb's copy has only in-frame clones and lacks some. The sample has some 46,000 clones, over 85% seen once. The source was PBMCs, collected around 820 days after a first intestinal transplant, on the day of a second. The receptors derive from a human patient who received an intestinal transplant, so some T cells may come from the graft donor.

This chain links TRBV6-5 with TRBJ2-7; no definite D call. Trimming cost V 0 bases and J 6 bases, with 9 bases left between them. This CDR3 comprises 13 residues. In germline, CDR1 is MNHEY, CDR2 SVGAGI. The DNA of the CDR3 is TGTGCCAGCAGTTACTCCTACGTCGGCGAGCAGTACTTC. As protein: CASSYSYVGEQYF.

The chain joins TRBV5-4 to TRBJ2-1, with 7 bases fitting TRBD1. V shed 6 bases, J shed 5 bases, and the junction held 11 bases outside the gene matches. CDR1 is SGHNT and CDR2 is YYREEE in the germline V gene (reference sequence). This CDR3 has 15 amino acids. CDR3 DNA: TGTGCCAGCATCCCCCCGGGACAGCTAAACAATGAGCAGTTCTTC. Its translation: CASIPPGQLNNEQFF. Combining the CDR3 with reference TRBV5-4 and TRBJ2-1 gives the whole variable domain ETGVTQSPTHLIKTRGQQVTLRCSSQSGHNTVSWYQQALGQGPQFIFQYYREEENGRGNFPPRFSGLQFPNYSSELNVNALELDDSALYLCASIPPGQLNNEQFFGPGTRLTVL.

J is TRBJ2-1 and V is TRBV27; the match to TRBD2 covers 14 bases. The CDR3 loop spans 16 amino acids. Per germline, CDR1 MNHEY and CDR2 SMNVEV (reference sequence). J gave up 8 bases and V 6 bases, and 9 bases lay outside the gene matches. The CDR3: CASRGGLAGVLDEQFF. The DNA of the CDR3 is TGTGCCAGCAGGGGGGGACTAGCGGGAGTACTCGATGAGCAGTTCTTC.

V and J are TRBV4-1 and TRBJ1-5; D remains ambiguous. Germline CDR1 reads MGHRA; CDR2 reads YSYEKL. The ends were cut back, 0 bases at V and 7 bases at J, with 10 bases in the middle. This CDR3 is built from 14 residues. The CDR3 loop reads CASSQERPGQPQHF. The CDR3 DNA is TGCGCCAGCAGCCAAGAGAGGCCGGGGCAGCCCCAGCATTTT.

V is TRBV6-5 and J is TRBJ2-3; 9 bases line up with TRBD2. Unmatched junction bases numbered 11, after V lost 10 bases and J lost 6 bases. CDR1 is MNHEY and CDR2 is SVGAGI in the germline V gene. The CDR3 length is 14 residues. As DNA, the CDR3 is TGTGCCACCTGGGGGGCGGGAGGGGGGGATACGCAGTATTTT. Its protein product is CATWGAGGGDTQYF.

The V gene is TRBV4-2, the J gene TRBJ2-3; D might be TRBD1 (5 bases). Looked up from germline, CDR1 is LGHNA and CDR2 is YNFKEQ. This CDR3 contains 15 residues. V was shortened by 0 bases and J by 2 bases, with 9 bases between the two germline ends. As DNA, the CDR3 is TGTGCCAGCAGCCAAGAGGGCAGGGCCACAGATACGCAGTATTTT. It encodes CASSQEGRATDTQYF.

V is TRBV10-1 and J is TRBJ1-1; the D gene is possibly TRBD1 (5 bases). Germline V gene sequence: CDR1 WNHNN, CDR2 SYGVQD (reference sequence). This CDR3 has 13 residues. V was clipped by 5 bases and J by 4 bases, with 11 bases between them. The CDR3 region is CASSLPGSTEAFF. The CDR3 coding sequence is TGCGCCAGCAGTCTCCCAGGGAGCACTGAAGCTTTCTTT.

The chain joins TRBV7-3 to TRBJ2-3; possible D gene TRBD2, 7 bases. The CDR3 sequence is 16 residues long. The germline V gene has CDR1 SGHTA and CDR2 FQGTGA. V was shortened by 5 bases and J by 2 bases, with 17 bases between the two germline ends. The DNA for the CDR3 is TGTGCCAGCAGCCCCCGGGGGGCGGAACTCACAGATACGCAGTATTTT. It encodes CASSPRGAELTDTQYF.

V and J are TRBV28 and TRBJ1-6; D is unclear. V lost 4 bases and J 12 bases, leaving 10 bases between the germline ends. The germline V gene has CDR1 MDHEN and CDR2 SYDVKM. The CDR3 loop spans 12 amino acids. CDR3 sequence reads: CASSSPVRPLHF. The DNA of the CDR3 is TGTGCCAGCAGTTCTCCCGTCAGACCCCTCCACTTT.

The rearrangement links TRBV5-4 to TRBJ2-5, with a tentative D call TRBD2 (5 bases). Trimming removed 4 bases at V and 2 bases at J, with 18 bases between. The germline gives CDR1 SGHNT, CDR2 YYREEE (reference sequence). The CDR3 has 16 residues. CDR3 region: CASSAGPGLGQETQYF. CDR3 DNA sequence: TGTGCCAGCAGCGCGGGTCCAGGATTGGGGCAAGAGACCCAGTACTTC. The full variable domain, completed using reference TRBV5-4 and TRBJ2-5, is ETGVTQSPTHLIKTRGQQVTLRCSSQSGHNTVSWYQQALGQGPQFIFQYYREEENGRGNFPPRFSGLQFPNYSSELNVNALELDDSALYLCASSAGPGLGQETQYFGPGTRLLVL.

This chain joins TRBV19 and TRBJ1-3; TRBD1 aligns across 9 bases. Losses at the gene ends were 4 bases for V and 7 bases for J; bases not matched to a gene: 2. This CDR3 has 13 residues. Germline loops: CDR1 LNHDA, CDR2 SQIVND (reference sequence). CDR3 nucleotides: TGTGCCAGTAGTAAAGACAGGGGGAACACCATATATTTT. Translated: CASSKDRGNTIYF.

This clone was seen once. CDR3 in DNA: TGTGCCAGCAGTGTGAGCGCGACCCTCTACAATGAGCAGTTCTTC. Translation: CASSVSATLYNEQFF. This chain uses TRBV6-4 with TRBJ2-1; no definite D call. Germline loops: CDR1 MRHNA, CDR2 SNTAGT. This CDR3 is 15 amino acids long. V shed 4 bases and J shed 3 bases, with 13 bases lying between them.

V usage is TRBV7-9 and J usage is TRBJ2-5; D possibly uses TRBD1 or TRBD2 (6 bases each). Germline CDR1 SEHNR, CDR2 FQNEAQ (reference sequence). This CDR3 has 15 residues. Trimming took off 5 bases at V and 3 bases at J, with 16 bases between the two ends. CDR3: CASSPPGGDKETQYF. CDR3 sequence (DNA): TGTGCCAGCAGCCCTCCAGGAGGGGACAAAGAGACCCAGTACTTC.

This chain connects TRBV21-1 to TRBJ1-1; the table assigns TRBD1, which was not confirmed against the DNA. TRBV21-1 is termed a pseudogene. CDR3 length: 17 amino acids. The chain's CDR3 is CASTQNTRAATDTEAFF. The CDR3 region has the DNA TGTGCCAGCACCCAAAACACCAGGGCGGCGACGGACACTGAAGCTTTCTTT.

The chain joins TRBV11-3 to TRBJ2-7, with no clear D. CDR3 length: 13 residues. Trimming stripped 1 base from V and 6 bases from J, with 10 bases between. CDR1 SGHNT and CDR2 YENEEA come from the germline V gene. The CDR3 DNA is TGTGCCAGCAGCTTAGGCGGCGGCGGCGAGCAGTACTTC. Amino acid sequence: CASSLGGGGEQYF.

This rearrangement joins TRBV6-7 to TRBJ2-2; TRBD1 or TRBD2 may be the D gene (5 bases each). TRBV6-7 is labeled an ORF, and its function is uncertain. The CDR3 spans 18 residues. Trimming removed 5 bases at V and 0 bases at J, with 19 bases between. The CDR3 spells CASSDPPGPPTNTGELFF. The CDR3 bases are TGTGCCAGCAGTGACCCTCCGGGACCACCGACGAACACCGGGGAGCTGTTTTTT.

This chain's CDR3 is CASKAVGSYEQYF. CDR3 in DNA: TGTGCCAGCAAGGCCGTCGGCTCCTACGAGCAGTACTTC. The gene calls are TRBV6-5 and TRBJ2-7; D is ambiguous. The CDR3 consists of 13 residues. Trimming removed 7 bases at V and 0 bases at J, with 10 bases between. CDR1 and CDR2 (germline): MNHEY, SVGAGI.

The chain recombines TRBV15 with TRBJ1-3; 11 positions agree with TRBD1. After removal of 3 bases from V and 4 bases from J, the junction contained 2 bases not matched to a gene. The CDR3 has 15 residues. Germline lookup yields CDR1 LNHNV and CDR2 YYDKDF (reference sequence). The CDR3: CATSRDRGQGNTIYF. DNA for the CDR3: TGTGCCACCAGCAGGGACAGGGGGCAGGGAAACACCATATATTTT.

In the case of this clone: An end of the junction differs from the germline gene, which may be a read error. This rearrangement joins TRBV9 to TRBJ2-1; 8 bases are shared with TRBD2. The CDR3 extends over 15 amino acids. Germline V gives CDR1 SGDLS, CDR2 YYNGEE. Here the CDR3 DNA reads TGTGCCAGCAGCGCCCAGCGGGGGACCTACAATGGGCAGTTCTTC. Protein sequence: CASSAQRGTYNGQFF.

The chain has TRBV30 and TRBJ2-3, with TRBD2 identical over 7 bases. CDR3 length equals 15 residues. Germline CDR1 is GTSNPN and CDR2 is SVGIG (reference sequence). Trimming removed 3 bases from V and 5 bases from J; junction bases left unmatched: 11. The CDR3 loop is CAWSSGGGVEDTQYF. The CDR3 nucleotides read TGTGCCTGGAGCTCGGGGGGAGGAGTTGAAGATACGCAGTATTTT.

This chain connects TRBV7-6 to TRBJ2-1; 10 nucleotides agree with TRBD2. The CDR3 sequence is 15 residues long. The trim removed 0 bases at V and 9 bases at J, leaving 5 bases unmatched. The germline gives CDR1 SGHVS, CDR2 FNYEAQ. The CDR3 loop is CASSLAASGSGEQFF. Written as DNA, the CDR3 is TGTGCCAGCAGCTTAGCGGCTAGCGGGAGTGGTGAGCAGTTCTTC.

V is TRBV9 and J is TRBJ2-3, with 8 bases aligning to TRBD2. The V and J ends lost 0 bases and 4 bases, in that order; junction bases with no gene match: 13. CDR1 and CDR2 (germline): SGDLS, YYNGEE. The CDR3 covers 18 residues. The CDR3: CASSVEMVPAGEADTQYF. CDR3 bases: TGTGCCAGCAGCGTAGAAATGGTTCCAGCGGGAGAGGCAGATACGCAGTATTTT.

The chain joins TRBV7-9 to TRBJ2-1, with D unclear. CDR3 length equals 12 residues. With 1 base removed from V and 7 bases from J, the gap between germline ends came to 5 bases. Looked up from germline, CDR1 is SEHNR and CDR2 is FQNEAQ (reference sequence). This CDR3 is CASSLDWNEQFF. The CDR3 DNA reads TGTGCCAGCAGCTTAGACTGGAATGAGCAGTTCTTC.

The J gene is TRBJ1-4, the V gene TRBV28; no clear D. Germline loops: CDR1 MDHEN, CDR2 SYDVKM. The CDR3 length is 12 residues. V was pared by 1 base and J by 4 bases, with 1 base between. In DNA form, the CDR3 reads TGTGCCAGCAGTTTATTTAATGAAAAACTGTTTTTT. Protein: CASSLFNEKLFF.

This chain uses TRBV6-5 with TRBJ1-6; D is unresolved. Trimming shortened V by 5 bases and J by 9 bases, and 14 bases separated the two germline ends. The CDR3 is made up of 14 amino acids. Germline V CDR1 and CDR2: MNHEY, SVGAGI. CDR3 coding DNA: TGTGCCAGCAGTACGAAGATCGGAGGTTCACCCCTCCACTTT. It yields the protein CASSTKIGGSPLHF.

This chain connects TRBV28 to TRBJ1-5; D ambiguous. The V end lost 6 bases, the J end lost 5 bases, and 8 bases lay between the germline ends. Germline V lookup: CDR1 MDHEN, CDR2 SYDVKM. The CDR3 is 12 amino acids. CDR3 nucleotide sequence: TGTGCCAGCAGCCCACAGCATCAGCCCCAGCATTTT. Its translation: CASSPQHQPQHF.

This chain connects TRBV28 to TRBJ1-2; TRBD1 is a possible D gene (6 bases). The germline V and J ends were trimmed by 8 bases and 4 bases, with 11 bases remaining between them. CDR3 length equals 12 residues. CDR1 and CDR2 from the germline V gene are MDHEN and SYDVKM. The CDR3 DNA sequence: TGTGCCAGCGGGGACAAAGGCTATGGCTACACCTTC. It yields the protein CASGDKGYGYTF.

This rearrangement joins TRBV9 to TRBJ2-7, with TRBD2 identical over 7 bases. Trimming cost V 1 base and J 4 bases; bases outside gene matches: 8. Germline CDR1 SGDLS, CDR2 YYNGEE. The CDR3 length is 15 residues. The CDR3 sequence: CASSVSGLNGYEQYF. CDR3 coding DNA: TGTGCCAGCAGCGTATCGGGACTAAACGGATACGAGCAGTACTTC.

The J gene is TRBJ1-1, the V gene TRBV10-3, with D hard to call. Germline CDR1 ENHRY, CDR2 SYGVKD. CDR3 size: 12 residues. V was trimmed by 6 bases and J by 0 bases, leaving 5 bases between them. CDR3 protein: CAIRDMNTEAFF. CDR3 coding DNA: TGTGCCATCAGGGATATGAACACTGAAGCTTTCTTT.

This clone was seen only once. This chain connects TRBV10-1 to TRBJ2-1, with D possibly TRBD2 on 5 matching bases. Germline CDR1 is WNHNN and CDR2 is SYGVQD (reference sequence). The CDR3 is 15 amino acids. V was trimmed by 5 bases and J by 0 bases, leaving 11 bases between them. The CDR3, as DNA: TGCGCCAGCAGTAGAGGACGGGGCTCCTACAATGAGCAGTTCTTC. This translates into CASSRGRGSYNEQFF.